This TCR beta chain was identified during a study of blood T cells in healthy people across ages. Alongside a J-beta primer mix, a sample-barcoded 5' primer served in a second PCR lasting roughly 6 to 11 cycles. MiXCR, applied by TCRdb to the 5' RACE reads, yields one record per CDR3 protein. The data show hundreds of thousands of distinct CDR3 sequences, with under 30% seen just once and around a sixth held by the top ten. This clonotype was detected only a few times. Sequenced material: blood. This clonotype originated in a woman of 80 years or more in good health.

This chain's CDR3 is CASSPRGANSGNTIYF. CDR3 DNA sequence: TGCGCCAGCAGCCCCAGGGGGGCAAACTCTGGAAACACCATATATTTT. The chain combines TRBV5-1 with TRBJ1-3; TRBD1 matches at 7 bases. CDR1 and CDR2 (germline): SGHRS, YFSETQ. The CDR3 runs to 16 residues. Trimming cost V 4 bases and J 0 bases; bases outside gene matches: 7.